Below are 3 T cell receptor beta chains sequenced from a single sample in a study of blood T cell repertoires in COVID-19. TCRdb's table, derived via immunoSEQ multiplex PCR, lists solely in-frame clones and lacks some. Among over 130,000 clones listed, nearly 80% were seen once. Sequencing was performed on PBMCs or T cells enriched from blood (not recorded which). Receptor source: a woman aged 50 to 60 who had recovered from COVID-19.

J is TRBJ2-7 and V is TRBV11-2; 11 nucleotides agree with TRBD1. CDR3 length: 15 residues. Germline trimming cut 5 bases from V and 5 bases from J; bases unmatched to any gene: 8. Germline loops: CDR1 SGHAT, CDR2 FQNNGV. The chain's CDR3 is CASSTWDRGSDEQYF. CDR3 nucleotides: TGTGCCAGCAGCACCTGGGACAGGGGGTCTGACGAGCAGTACTTC.

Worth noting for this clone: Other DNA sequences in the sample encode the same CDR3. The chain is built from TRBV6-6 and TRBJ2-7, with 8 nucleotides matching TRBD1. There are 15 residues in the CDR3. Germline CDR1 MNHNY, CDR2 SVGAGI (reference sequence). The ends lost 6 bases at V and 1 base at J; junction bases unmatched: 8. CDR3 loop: CASSHTQGVSYEQYF. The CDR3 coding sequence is TGTGCCAGCAGCCATACACAGGGGGTTTCCTACGAGCAGTACTTC.

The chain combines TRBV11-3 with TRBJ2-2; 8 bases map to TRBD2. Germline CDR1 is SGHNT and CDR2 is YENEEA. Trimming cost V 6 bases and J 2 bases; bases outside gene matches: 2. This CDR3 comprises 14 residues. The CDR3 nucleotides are TGTGCCAGCAGGGTAGCGGGAAACACCGGGGAGCTGTTTTTT. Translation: CASRVAGNTGELFF.